This TCR beta chain was profiled in a study of T cells in Graves' hyperthyroidism and ophthalmopathy. Study background: Peripheral blood collection took place at initial diagnosis, before any treatment.

This CDR3 comprises 13 residues. Per the germline V gene, CDR1 is SGDLS and CDR2 is YYNGEE. Trimming took off 3 bases at V and 6 bases at J, with 13 bases between the two ends. Lactation, pregnancy, other autoimmune disease or uncontrolled infection led to exclusion of patients. Amplification targeted TCR beta CDR3 regions from RNA transcripts. The TCR CDR3 was amplified in a first-round RT-PCR using the HTBI primer set. MiXCR, applied by TCRdb to the multiplex PCR reads, yields one record per CDR3 protein. The data contain 160,000 or so distinct CDR3 sequences, over 8% of them seen just once; the ten biggest clones take up approximately 20%. This clonotype was recorded at least ten times.

The sequence was collected from a woman younger than 35 with Graves' hyperthyroidism that later progressed to Graves' ophthalmopathy. This chain joins TRBV9 and TRBJ2-7; D gene uncertain. The source material was blood. The CDR3 DNA reads TGTGCCAGCAGCGGGAGTTCCCAAGGCGAGCAGTACTTC. Amino acid sequence: CASSGSSQGEQYF.